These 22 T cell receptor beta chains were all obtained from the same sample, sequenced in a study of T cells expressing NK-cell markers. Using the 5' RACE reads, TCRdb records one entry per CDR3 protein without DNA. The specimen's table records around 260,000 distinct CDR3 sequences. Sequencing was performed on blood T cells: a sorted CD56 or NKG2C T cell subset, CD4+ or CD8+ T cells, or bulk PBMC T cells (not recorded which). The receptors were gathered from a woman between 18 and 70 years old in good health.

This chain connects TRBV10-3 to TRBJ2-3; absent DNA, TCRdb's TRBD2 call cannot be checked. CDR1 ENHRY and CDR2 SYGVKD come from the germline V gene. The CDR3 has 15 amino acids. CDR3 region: CAIRPGLASTDTQYF.

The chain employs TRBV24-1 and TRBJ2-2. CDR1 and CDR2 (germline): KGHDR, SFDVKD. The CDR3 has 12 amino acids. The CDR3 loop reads CATSVVGGELFF.

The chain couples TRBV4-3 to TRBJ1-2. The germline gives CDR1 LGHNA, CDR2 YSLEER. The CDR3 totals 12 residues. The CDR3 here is CASSQGVSGWTF.

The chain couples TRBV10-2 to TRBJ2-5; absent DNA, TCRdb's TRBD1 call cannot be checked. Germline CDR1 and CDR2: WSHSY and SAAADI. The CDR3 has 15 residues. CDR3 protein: CASRGQTVQGGTQYF.

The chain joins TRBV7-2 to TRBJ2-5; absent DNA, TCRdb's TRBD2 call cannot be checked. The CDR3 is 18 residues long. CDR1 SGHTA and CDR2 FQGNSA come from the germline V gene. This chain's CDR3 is CASSLLLAGLVARETQYF.

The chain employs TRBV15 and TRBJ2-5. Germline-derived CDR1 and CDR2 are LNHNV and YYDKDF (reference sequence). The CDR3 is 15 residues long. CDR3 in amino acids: CATSPRRAVGETQYF.

The CDR3 spells CASSLGLAGGLYNEQFF. This rearrangement joins TRBV5-1 to TRBJ2-1; without DNA, the TCRdb call of TRBD2 cannot be checked. From germline, CDR1 is SGHRS and CDR2 YFSETQ. CDR3 size: 17 residues.

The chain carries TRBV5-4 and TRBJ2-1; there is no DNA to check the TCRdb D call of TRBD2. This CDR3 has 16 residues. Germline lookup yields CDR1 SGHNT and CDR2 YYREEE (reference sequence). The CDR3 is CASSLGSGNTNNEQFF.

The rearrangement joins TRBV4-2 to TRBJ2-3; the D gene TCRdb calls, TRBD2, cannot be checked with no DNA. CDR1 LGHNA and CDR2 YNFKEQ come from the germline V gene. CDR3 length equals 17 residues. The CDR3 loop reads CASSQEVAGKYTDTQYF.

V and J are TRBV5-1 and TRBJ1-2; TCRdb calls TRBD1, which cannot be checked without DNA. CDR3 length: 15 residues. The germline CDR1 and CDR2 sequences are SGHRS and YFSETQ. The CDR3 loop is CASSLDDRRNYGYTF. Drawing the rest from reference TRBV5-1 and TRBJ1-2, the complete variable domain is KAGVTQTPRYLIKTRGQQVTLSCSPISGHRSVSWYQQTPGQGLQFLFEYFSETQRNKGNFPGRFSGRQFSNSRSEMNVSTLELGDSALYLCASSLDDRRNYGYTFGSGTRLTVV.

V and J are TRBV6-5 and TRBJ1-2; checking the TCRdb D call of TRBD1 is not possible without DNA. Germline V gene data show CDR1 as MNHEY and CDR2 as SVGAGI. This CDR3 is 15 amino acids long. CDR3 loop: CASSWDWAGAKGYTF.

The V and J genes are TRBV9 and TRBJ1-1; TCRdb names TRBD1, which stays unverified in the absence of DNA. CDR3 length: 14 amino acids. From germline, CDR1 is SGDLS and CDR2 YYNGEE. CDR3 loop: CASSPNTGNTEAFF.

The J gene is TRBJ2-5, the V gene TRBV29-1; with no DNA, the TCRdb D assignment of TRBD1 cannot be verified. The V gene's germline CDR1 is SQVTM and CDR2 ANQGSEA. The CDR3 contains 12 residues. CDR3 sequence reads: CSACVGRETQYF.

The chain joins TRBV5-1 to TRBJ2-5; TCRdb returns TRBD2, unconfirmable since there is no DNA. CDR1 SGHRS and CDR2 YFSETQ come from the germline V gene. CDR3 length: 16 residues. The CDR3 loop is CASSFRVAGPQETQYF.

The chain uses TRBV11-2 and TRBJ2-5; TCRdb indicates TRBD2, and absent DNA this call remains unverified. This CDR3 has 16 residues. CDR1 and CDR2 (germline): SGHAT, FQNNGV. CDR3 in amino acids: CASSLKGLAQQETQYF.

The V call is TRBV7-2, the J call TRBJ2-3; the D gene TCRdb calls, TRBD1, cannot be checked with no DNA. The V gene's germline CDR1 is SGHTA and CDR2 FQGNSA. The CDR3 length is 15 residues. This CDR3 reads CASSEQGARTDTQYF.

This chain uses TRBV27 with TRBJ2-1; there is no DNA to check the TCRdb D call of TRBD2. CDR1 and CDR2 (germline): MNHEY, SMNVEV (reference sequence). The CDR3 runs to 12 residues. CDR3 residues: CASRREVGEQFF.

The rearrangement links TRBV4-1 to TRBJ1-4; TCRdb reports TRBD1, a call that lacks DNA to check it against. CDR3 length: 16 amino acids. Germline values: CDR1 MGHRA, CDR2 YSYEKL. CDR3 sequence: CASSQVGGTTNEKLFF.

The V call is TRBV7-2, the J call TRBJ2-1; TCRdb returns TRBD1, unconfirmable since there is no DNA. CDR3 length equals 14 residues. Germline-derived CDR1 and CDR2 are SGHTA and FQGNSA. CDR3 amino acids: CASSSPRPGNEQFF.

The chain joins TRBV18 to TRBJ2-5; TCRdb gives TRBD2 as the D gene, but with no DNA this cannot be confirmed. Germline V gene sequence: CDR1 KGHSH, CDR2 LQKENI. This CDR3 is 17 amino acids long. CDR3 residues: CASSYKLSGTVQETQYF.

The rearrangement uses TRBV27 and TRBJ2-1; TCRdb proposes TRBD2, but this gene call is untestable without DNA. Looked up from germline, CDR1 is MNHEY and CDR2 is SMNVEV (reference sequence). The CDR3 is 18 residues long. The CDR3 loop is CASSLRVLAGRGYNEQFF.

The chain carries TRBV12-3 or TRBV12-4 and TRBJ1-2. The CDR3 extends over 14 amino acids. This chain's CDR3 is CASTFGTAGSLYTF.